This paragraph reports one T cell receptor beta chain. The study recruited people aged 18 to 89 years across approximately 24 US areas. Authors' methods: The authors estimated nucleated cell counts from reference gene primer amplification. TCRdb's table, derived via immunoSEQ multiplex PCR, lists solely in-frame clones and lacks some. V and J calls and clone size are given by that table; D and trimming were obtained from the DNA. Here the sample spans 200,000 to 300,000 clones, 85% being singletons. The CDR3 covers 13 residues. Trimming removed 3 bases from V and 4 bases from J, with 9 bases in between. Germline V CDR1 and CDR2: SNHLY, FYNNEI. The data were taken from a study of blood T cell repertoires in COVID-19. On the study more broadly: PBMCs, B-cell-depleted T cells, or T cells provided the cDNA or gDNA that made up the material.

The receptor was derived from a woman aged 50 to 60 with acute COVID-19. The genes are TRBV2 and TRBJ1-2; D might be TRBD1 (5 bases). What was sequenced was PBMCs or T cells enriched from blood (not recorded which). CDR3 sequence reads: CASSDREGYGYTF. CDR3 sequence (DNA): TGTGCCAGCAGTGACAGGGAGGGCTATGGCTACACCTTC.